These 15 T cell receptor beta chains came from one sample sequenced in a study of identical twins. TCRdb itself ran the 5' RACE reads through MiXCR, one entry per CDR3 protein. The data show some 1,700,000 distinct CDR3 sequences, around a third seen once. Sample: cord blood. The receptors were gathered from a newborn girl in good health.

As to this clonotype: The junction shows a germline mismatch at one end, possibly a read error. V is TRBV5-1 and J is TRBJ2-2, with D possibly matching TRBD1 (6 bases). Germline V gene lookup returns CDR1 SGHRS and CDR2 YFSETQ. This CDR3 contains 15 residues. In DNA form, the CDR3 reads TGCGCCAGTTCGGACCTAACAGGGAACAGCGGGGAGCTGTTTTTT. Translation gives CASSDLTGNSGELFF.

In nucleotides, the CDR3 is TGCGCCAGCAGGGGAGGGCTGGATTCGGCTGAAGCTTTCTTT. Its protein is CASRGGLDSAEAFF. The rearrangement uses TRBV5-1 and TRBJ1-1; D is uncertain. The ends were cut back, 5 bases at V and 6 bases at J, with 17 bases in the middle. CDR1 and CDR2 (germline): SGHRS, YFSETQ. The CDR3 is made up of 14 amino acids.

The table lists this clonotype with many counts. The V call is TRBV5-1, the J call TRBJ1-4; no clear D gene. In germline, CDR1 is SGHRS, CDR2 YFSETQ. CDR3 length equals 13 residues. The germline V and J ends were trimmed by 2 bases and 8 bases, with 10 bases remaining between them. The chain's CDR3 is CASSFGPEEKLFF. The CDR3 DNA is TGCGCCAGCAGCTTCGGACCAGAGGAAAAACTGTTTTTT.

This chain uses TRBV5-1 with TRBJ2-7; D unclear. The CDR3 sequence is 14 residues long. The germline gives CDR1 SGHRS, CDR2 YFSETQ. Deletions cut 4 bases from V and 0 bases from J, with 11 bases between. The CDR3 loop reads CASSLSLYSYEQYF. In nucleotides, the CDR3 is TGCGCCAGCAGCCTCTCCTTATACTCCTACGAGCAGTACTTC.

This clonotype was picked up a small number of times. This chain links TRBV10-3 with TRBJ2-1, with D unresolved. Germline V lookup: CDR1 ENHRY, CDR2 SYGVKD. Trimming shortened V by 6 bases and J by 0 bases, and 12 bases separated the two germline ends. This CDR3 contains 15 residues. The CDR3 here is CAIRDGLSSYNEQFF. CDR3 coding DNA: TGTGCCATCAGGGACGGTCTTAGCTCCTACAATGAGCAGTTCTTC.

This clonotype appeared once. The chain carries TRBV10-3 and TRBJ2-3; TRBD2 aligns across 13 bases. The CDR3 is 15 residues long. Trimming at V came to 10 bases and at J to 14 bases, leaving 18 bases not matched to a gene. The germline V gene encodes CDR1 ENHRY and CDR2 SYGVKD. This CDR3 is CATDRGTSGVWWRYF. CDR3 nucleotide sequence: TGTGCCACCGACCGTGGGACTAGCGGGGTTTGGTGGCGGTATTTT.

Ten or more counts support this clonotype. The chain is built from TRBV5-1 and TRBJ2-3, with D possibly TRBD1 on 5 matching bases. Germline CDR1 reads SGHRS; CDR2 reads YFSETQ. Trimming removed 7 bases at V and 0 bases at J, with 12 bases between. This CDR3 comprises 14 residues. CDR3 protein: CASYAGSSTDTQYF. CDR3 DNA sequence: TGCGCCAGCTACGCAGGGTCTAGCACAGATACGCAGTATTTT.

The rearrangement uses TRBV9 and TRBJ2-1; TRBD2 matches 8 bases. V lost 3 bases, J lost 7 bases, and 9 bases stayed unmatched. Per germline, CDR1 SGDLS and CDR2 YYNGEE. This CDR3 has 15 residues. The CDR3 DNA reads as TGTGCCAGCAGCGCCGGGAGGGCCCTCAGGAATGAGCAGTTCTTC. The encoded protein is CASSAGRALRNEQFF.

This clonotype was found a few times. The V call is TRBV10-3, the J call TRBJ2-3, with D tentatively TRBD2 (5 bases). This CDR3 spans 16 amino acids. Trimming shortened V by 2 bases and J by 0 bases, and 12 bases separated the two germline ends. Germline V CDR1 and CDR2: ENHRY, SYGVKD. The CDR3, as DNA: TGTGCCATCAGTGAGGGCGAGCGGCCTAGCACAGATACGCAGTATTTT. Amino acid sequence: CAISEGERPSTDTQYF.

This clonotype occurred a few times. The V call is TRBV6-6, the J call TRBJ1-1, with D maybe TRBD1 (5 bases). The CDR3 spans 15 residues. The germline V gene encodes CDR1 MNHNY and CDR2 SVGAGI (reference sequence). V was shortened by 0 bases and J by 0 bases, with 8 bases between the two germline ends. The DNA for the CDR3 is TGTGCCAGCAGTTACTCGGAGGACATGAACACTGAAGCTTTCTTT. It yields the protein CASSYSEDMNTEAFF.

V usage is TRBV29-1 and J usage is TRBJ1-1; a weak D match, TRBD1 (5 bases). Germline V gene lookup returns CDR1 SQVTM and CDR2 ANQGSEA. The CDR3 runs to 12 residues. The CDR3 loop reads CAGTARDTEAFF. The DNA for the CDR3 is TGCGCAGGGACCGCGAGGGACACTGAAGCTTTCTTT.

The chain joins TRBV18 to TRBJ1-4, with D tentatively TRBD1 (5 bases). Trimming shortened V by 3 bases and J by 8 bases, and 16 bases separated the two germline ends. The germline CDR1 and CDR2 sequences are KGHSH and LQKENI. This CDR3 is 15 amino acids long. The CDR3 DNA reads TGTGCCAGCTCACCTGACAGCCCCAAGGGCGAAAAACTGTTTTTT. Protein sequence: CASSPDSPKGEKLFF.

This chain links TRBV10-3 with TRBJ2-5; a possible D gene is TRBD1 (6 bases). The CDR3 has 15 residues. Germline CDR1 and CDR2: ENHRY and SYGVKD. Trimming took 0 bases from V and 1 from J, leaving 9 bases between them. The chain's CDR3 is CAISESRGTQETQYF. In DNA, the CDR3 is TGTGCCATCAGTGAGTCGAGGGGGACCCAAGAGACCCAGTACTTC.

In this sample, this clonotype turned up many times. This chain uses TRBV14 with TRBJ1-1; D remains unclear. The CDR3 is 13 amino acids. Germline CDR1 is SGHDN and CDR2 is FVKESK. V dropped 4 bases and J dropped 0 bases, with 6 bases sitting between them. The CDR3 DNA reads as TGTGCCAGCAGCCGACACATGAACACTGAAGCTTTCTTT. Translated, it gives CASSRHMNTEAFF.

In this sample, this clonotype turned up a few times. This sequence joins TRBV5-6 and TRBJ1-6; D ambiguous. The CDR3 extends over 15 amino acids. Germline CDR1 and CDR2: SGHDT and YYEEEE. V was shortened by 2 bases and J by 5 bases, with 11 bases between the two germline ends. CDR3 in amino acids: CASSFGGLNNSPLHF. Written as DNA, the CDR3 is TGTGCCAGCAGCTTTGGCGGACTCAATAATTCACCCCTCCACTTT.